A selection of T cell receptor beta chains follows, all from one sample in a study of Ad26.COV2.S vaccination and SARS-CoV-2 variants. The table came from immunoSEQ multiplex PCR; TCRdb's copy has only in-frame clones and leaves some out. The repertoire includes 300,000 to 350,000 clones, around 83% of them detected once, and 1.5% to 2.5% sits in the top ten. Here the sequenced sample was peripheral blood, taken in a trial of Ad26.COV2.S vaccine versus placebo. These receptors all come from a person aged 18-60 years who received the Ad26.COV2.S COVID-19 vaccine or a placebo. Each CDR3 is given with its conserved first and last residue. The order of the fields is V gene, J gene, clone size, D gene, CDR3 protein, CDR3 DNA. A D gene is named only where the DNA matches it firmly. Clone size, where shown, is once, few, many, or a class for clones that have expanded.

V gene: TRBV5-4; J gene: TRBJ2-7; clone size: few; D gene: TRBD2; CDR3 protein: CASSAAPVTSGYEQYF; CDR3 DNA: TGTGCCAGCAGCGCTGCTCCCGTGACTAGCGGCTACGAGCAGTACTTC
V gene: TRBV3-1/TRBV3-2; J gene: TRBJ2-1; clone size: NA; D gene: NA; CDR3 protein: CASSQGAGTYNEQFF; CDR3 DNA: TGTGCCAGCAGCCAAGGGGCGGGGACTTACAATGAGCAGTTCTTC
V gene: TRBV7-2; J gene: TRBJ2-7; clone size: NA; D gene: NA; CDR3 protein: CASSFRISSYEQYF; CDR3 DNA: TGTGCCAGCAGCTTCAGGATTTCCTCCTACGAGCAGTACTTC
V gene: TRBV14; J gene: TRBJ2-1; clone size: NA; D gene: NA; CDR3 protein: CASSQNNVLASYNEQFF; CDR3 DNA: TGTGCCAGCAGCCAAAACAACGTACTAGCATCCTACAATGAGCAGTTCTTC
V gene: TRBV4-3; J gene: TRBJ1-5; clone size: NA; D gene: NA; CDR3 protein: CASSQDLMARPQHF; CDR3 DNA: TGCGCCAGCAGCCAAGATCTCATGGCAAGGCCCCAGCATTTT
V gene: TRBV18; J gene: TRBJ1-5; clone size: NA; D gene: NA; CDR3 protein: CASSPGLGPQHF; CDR3 DNA: TGTGCCAGCTCACCGGGCTTAGGGCCCCAGCATTTT
V gene: TRBV5-1; J gene: TRBJ1-2; clone size: few; D gene: TRBD1; CDR3 protein: CASSLAGQGKANYGYTF; CDR3 DNA: TGCGCCAGCAGCTTGGCCGGACAGGGCAAAGCTAACTATGGCTACACCTTC
V gene: TRBV28; J gene: TRBJ2-7; clone size: NA; D gene: TRBD1; CDR3 protein: CASSFGQGSGQYF; CDR3 DNA: TGTGCCAGCAGTTTTGGACAGGGCTCCGGGCAGTACTTC
V gene: TRBV5-1; J gene: TRBJ1-1; clone size: once; D gene: TRBD1; CDR3 protein: CASKNPGQGRQAEAFF; CDR3 DNA: TGCGCCAGCAAGAATCCGGGACAGGGGCGGCAGGCTGAAGCTTTCTTT
V gene: TRBV18; J gene: TRBJ2-5; clone size: NA; D gene: TRBD1; CDR3 protein: CASSPSGTGGRETQYF; CDR3 DNA: TGTGCCAGCTCACCTTCTGGGACAGGGGGCCGGGAGACCCAGTACTTC
V gene: TRBV2; J gene: TRBJ2-4; clone size: NA; D gene: NA; CDR3 protein: CASSDEVFTKNIQYF; CDR3 DNA: TGTGCCAGCAGTGACGAGGTATTTACCAAAAACATTCAGTACTTC
V gene: TRBV7-2; J gene: TRBJ2-7; clone size: NA; D gene: NA; CDR3 protein: CASSLGEQAKQYF; CDR3 DNA: TGTGCCAGCAGCTTAGGGGAACAGGCTAAGCAGTACTTC
V gene: TRBV10-3; J gene: TRBJ1-1; clone size: NA; D gene: NA; CDR3 protein: CATTLGVNTEAFF; CDR3 DNA: TGTGCGACTACGCTTGGGGTGAACACTGAAGCTTTCTTT
V gene: TRBV24-1; J gene: TRBJ1-2; clone size: NA; D gene: NA; CDR3 protein: CATSEGNNYGYTF; CDR3 DNA: TGTGCCACCAGCGAGGGGAATAACTATGGCTACACCTTC
V gene: TRBV7-2; J gene: TRBJ2-7; clone size: NA; D gene: TRBD2; CDR3 protein: CASSLVGAGDEQYF; CDR3 DNA: TGTGCCAGCAGCTTAGTGGGAGCGGGGGACGAGCAGTACTTC
V gene: TRBV6-5; J gene: TRBJ2-1; clone size: NA; D gene: TRBD2; CDR3 protein: CASSWTSGLNEQFF; CDR3 DNA: TGTGCCAGCAGTTGGACTAGCGGCCTCAATGAGCAGTTCTTC
V gene: TRBV25-1; J gene: TRBJ2-2; clone size: NA; D gene: TRBD2; CDR3 protein: CASSERGGGGELFF; CDR3 DNA: TGTGCCAGCAGTGAACGGGGGGGAGGTGGGGAGCTGTTTTTT
V gene: TRBV19; J gene: TRBJ2-5; clone size: NA; D gene: TRBD1; CDR3 protein: CASSTGTAPRAQYF; CDR3 DNA: TGTGCCAGTAGTACGGGGACAGCCCCAAGGGCCCAGTACTTC
V gene: TRBV24-1; J gene: TRBJ1-6; clone size: NA; D gene: TRBD1; CDR3 protein: CATSEWDRASPLHF; CDR3 DNA: TGTGCCACCAGTGAGTGGGACAGGGCTTCACCCCTCCACTTT
V gene: TRBV5-4; J gene: TRBJ2-1; clone size: NA; D gene: NA; CDR3 protein: CASSLDFQPNNEQFF; CDR3 DNA: TGTGCCAGCAGCTTGGACTTCCAGCCTAACAATGAGCAGTTCTTC
V gene: TRBV7-2; J gene: TRBJ1-5; clone size: few; D gene: TRBD1; CDR3 protein: CASSLATGRKDQPQHF; CDR3 DNA: TGTGCCAGCAGCTTAGCGACAGGGAGGAAGGATCAGCCCCAGCATTTT
V gene: TRBV2; J gene: TRBJ1-2; clone size: NA; D gene: NA; CDR3 protein: CASASSREGSYTF; CDR3 DNA: TGTGCCAGCGCCAGCTCCAGGGAGGGAAGCTACACCTTC
V gene: TRBV10-3; J gene: TRBJ1-1; clone size: NA; D gene: NA; CDR3 protein: CAISESEGVNTEAFF; CDR3 DNA: TGTGCCATCAGTGAGTCAGAGGGGGTGAACACTGAAGCTTTCTTT
V gene: TRBV6-6; J gene: TRBJ1-1; clone size: NA; D gene: NA; CDR3 protein: CASSSTSLGRNTEAFF; CDR3 DNA: TGTGCCAGCAGCAGCACCAGTTTGGGTCGGAACACTGAAGCTTTCTTT
V gene: TRBV5-1; J gene: TRBJ1-6; clone size: NA; D gene: TRBD1; CDR3 protein: CASSTSGQYNSPLHF; CDR3 DNA: TGCGCCAGCAGCACCTCGGGACAGTATAATTCACCCCTCCACTTT
V gene: TRBV5-1; J gene: TRBJ1-4; clone size: NA; D gene: TRBD1; CDR3 protein: CASSLAGTVNEKLFF; CDR3 DNA: TGCGCCAGCAGCTTGGCCGGGACAGTAAATGAAAAACTGTTTTTT
V gene: TRBV29-1; J gene: TRBJ2-7; clone size: NA; D gene: TRBD2; CDR3 protein: CSAISGDHYEQYF; CDR3 DNA: TGCAGCGCCATTAGCGGGGATCACTACGAGCAGTACTTC
V gene: TRBV18; J gene: TRBJ2-7; clone size: NA; D gene: NA; CDR3 protein: CASSPGQSYEQYF; CDR3 DNA: TGTGCCAGCTCACCCGGACAGTCCTACGAGCAGTACTTC
V gene: TRBV2; J gene: TRBJ1-1; clone size: once; D gene: TRBD1; CDR3 protein: CASRRQGPNTEAFF; CDR3 DNA: TGTGCCAGCAGGAGACAGGGCCCGAACACTGAAGCTTTCTTT
V gene: TRBV3-1/TRBV3-2; J gene: TRBJ2-2; clone size: NA; D gene: NA; CDR3 protein: CASRGWRGTGELFF; CDR3 DNA: TGTGCCAGCAGGGGATGGCGGGGTACCGGGGAGCTGTTTTTT
V gene: TRBV6-5; J gene: TRBJ1-2; clone size: NA; D gene: TRBD1; CDR3 protein: CASRIRGSGNYGYTF; CDR3 DNA: TGTGCCAGCAGAATCAGGGGGTCGGGTAACTATGGCTACACCTTC
V gene: TRBV27; J gene: TRBJ1-5; clone size: NA; D gene: NA; CDR3 protein: CASRWGGNSNQPQHF; CDR3 DNA: TGTGCCAGCAGGTGGGGCGGTAATAGCAATCAGCCCCAGCATTTT
V gene: TRBV11-3; J gene: TRBJ2-2; clone size: NA; D gene: NA; CDR3 protein: CASSWDGDGELFF; CDR3 DNA: TGTGCCAGCAGCTGGGACGGGGACGGGGAGCTGTTTTTT
V gene: TRBV5-8; J gene: TRBJ2-1; clone size: NA; D gene: TRBD2; CDR3 protein: CASSLELGAGGPNEQFF; CDR3 DNA: TGTGCCAGCAGCTTGGAATTGGGAGCGGGGGGGCCCAATGAGCAGTTCTTC
V gene: TRBV7-3; J gene: TRBJ2-5; clone size: NA; D gene: NA; CDR3 protein: CASSLGITVGETQYF; CDR3 DNA: TGTGCCAGCAGCTTAGGTATCACGGTCGGCGAGACCCAGTACTTC
V gene: TRBV10-3; J gene: TRBJ2-5; clone size: NA; D gene: NA; CDR3 protein: CAISEGTMETQYF; CDR3 DNA: TGTGCCATCAGTGAGGGGACAATGGAGACCCAGTACTTC
V gene: TRBV28; J gene: TRBJ1-3; clone size: NA; D gene: NA; CDR3 protein: CASSPQGSGDTIYF; CDR3 DNA: TGTGCCAGCAGCCCTCAGGGTTCCGGTGACACCATATATTTT
V gene: TRBV6-1; J gene: TRBJ2-1; clone size: once; D gene: TRBD2; CDR3 protein: CASSEAGTSGGNEQFF; CDR3 DNA: TGTGCCAGCAGTGAAGCCGGGACTAGCGGGGGAAATGAGCAGTTCTTC
V gene: TRBV7-2; J gene: TRBJ1-5; clone size: NA; D gene: NA; CDR3 protein: CASSPRDQPQHF; CDR3 DNA: TGTGCCAGCAGCCCGCGCGATCAGCCCCAGCATTTT
V gene: TRBV15; J gene: TRBJ2-6; clone size: NA; D gene: TRBD1; CDR3 protein: CATSRGDRVSGANVLTF; CDR3 DNA: TGTGCCACCAGCAGGGGTGACAGGGTGTCTGGGGCCAACGTCCTGACTTTC
V gene: TRBV6-2/TRBV6-3; J gene: TRBJ1-2; clone size: NA; D gene: NA; CDR3 protein: CASSYPTGNYGYTF; CDR3 DNA: TGTGCCAGCAGTTACCCGACAGGCAACTATGGCTACACCTTC